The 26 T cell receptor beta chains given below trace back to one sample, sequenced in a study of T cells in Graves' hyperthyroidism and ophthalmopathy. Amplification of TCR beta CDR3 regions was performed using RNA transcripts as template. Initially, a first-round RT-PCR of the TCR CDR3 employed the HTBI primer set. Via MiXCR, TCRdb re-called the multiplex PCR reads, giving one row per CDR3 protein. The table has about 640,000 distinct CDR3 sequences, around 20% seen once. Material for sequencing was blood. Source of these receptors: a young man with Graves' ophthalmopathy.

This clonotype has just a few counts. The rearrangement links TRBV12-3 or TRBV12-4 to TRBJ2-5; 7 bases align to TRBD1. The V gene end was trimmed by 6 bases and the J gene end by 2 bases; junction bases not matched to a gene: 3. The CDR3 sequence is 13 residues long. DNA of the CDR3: TGTGCCAGCAGCTTACAGGGGCAAGAGACCCAGTACTTC. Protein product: CASSLQGQETQYF.

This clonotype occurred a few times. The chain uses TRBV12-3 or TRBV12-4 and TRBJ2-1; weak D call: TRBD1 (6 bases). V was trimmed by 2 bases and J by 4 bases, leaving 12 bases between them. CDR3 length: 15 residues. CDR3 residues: CASSLIGGPYNEQFF. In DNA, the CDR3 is TGTGCCAGCAGTTTAATAGGGGGACCTTACAATGAGCAGTTCTTC.

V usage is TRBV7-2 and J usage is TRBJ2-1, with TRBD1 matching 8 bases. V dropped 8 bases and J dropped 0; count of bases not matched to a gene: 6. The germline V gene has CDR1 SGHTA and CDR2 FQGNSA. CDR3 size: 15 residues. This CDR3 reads CASGRDRRSYNEQFF. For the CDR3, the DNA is TGTGCCAGCGGCCGGGACAGGCGCTCCTACAATGAGCAGTTCTTC.

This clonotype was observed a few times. CDR3 coding DNA: TGTGCCACCAAAGGACTAGCGGAGGATAGGGGGGCGTACAATGAGCAGTTCTTC. Protein product: CATKGLAEDRGAYNEQFF. This chain uses TRBV12-3 or TRBV12-4 with TRBJ2-1, with 10 bases identical to TRBD2. The junction had 19 bases not matched to a gene; V was cut back by 10 bases and J by 4 bases. The CDR3 is made up of 18 amino acids.

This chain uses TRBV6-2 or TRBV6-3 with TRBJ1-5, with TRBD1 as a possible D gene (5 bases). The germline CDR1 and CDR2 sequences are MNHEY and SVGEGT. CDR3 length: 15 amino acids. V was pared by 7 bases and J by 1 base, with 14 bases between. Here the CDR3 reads CASTPTVDSNQPQHF. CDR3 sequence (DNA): TGTGCCAGCACCCCGACAGTAGACAGCAATCAGCCCCAGCATTTT.

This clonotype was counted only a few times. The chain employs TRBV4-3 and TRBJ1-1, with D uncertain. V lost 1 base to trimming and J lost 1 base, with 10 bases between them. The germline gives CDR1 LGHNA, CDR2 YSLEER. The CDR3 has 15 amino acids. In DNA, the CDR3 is TGCGCCAGCAGCCAAGTCCCCCAGGCGAACACTGAAGCTTTCTTT. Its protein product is CASSQVPQANTEAFF.

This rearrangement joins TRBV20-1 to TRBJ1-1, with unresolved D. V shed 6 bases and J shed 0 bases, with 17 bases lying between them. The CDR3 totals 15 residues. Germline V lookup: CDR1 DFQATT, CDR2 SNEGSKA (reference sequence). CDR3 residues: CSAIGLSMVNTEAFF. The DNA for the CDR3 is TGCAGTGCGATTGGCCTTTCAATGGTGAACACTGAAGCTTTCTTT.

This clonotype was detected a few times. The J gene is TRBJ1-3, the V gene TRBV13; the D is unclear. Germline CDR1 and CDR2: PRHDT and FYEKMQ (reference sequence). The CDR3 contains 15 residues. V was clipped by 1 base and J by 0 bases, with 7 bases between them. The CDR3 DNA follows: TGTGCCAGCAGCTTAGTGACGAGCTCTGGAAACACCATATATTTT. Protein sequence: CASSLVTSSGNTIYF.

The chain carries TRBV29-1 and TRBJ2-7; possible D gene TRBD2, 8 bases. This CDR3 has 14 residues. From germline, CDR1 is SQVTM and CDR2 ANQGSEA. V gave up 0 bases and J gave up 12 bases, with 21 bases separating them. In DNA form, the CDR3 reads TGCAGCGTTGAAGATCCCCTCCCCGGGAGGGGGCCGTACTTC. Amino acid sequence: CSVEDPLPGRGPYF.

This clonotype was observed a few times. CDR3 nucleotide sequence: TGTGCCAGCAGCGTAGGGGCGATGAACACTGAAGCTTTCTTT. This gives the protein CASSVGAMNTEAFF. This chain joins TRBV9 and TRBJ1-1; D gene uncertain. The V end lost 0 bases, the J end lost 0 bases, and 6 bases lay between the germline ends. The CDR3 is 14 amino acids. From germline, CDR1 is SGDLS and CDR2 YYNGEE.

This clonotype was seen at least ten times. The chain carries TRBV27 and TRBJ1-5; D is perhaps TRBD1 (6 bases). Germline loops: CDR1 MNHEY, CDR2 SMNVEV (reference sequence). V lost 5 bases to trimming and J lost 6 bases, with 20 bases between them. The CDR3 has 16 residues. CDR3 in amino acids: CASSPRKGGIGQPQHF. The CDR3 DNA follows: TGTGCCAGCAGTCCCCGCAAGGGGGGAATAGGTCAGCCCCAGCATTTT.

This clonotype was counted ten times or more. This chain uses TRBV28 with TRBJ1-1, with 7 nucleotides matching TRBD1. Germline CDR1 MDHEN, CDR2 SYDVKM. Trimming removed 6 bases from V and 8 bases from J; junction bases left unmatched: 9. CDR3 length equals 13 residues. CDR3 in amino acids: CASRRRQGLEAFF. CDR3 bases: TGTGCCAGCAGGCGAAGACAGGGTCTAGAAGCTTTCTTT.

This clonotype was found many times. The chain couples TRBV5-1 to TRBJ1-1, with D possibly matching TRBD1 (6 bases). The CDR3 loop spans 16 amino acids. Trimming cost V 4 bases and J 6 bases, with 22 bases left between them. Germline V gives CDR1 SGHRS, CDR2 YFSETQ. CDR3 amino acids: CASSAPGHRTMAEAFF. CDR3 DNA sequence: TGCGCCAGCAGCGCCCCGGGACACCGAACGATGGCTGAAGCTTTCTTT. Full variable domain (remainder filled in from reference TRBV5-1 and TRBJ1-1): KAGVTQTPRYLIKTRGQQVTLSCSPISGHRSVSWYQQTPGQGLQFLFEYFSETQRNKGNFPGRFSGRQFSNSRSEMNVSTLELGDSALYLCASSAPGHRTMAEAFFGQGTRLTVV.

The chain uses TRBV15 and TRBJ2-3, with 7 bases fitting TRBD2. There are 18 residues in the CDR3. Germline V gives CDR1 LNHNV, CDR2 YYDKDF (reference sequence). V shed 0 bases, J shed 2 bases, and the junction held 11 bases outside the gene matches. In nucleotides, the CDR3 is TGTGCCACCAGCAGAGATTGGGTGCGGGAGAGGTTCACAGATACGCAGTATTTT. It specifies CATSRDWVRERFTDTQYF. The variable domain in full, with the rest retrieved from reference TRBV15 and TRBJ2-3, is DAMVIQNPRYQVTQFGKPVTLSCSQTLNHNVMYWYQQKSSQAPKLLFHYYDKDFNNEADTPDNFQSRRPNTSFCFLDIRSPGLGDTAMYLCATSRDWVRERFTDTQYFGPGTRLTVL.

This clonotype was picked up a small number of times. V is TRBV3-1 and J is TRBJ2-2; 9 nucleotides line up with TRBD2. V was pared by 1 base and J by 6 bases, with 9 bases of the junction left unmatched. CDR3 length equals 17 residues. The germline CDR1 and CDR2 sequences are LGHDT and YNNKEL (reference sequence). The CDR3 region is CASSQASGTSLAGELFF. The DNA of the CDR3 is TGTGCCAGCAGCCAAGCGTCCGGGACTAGCTTGGCCGGGGAGCTGTTTTTT.

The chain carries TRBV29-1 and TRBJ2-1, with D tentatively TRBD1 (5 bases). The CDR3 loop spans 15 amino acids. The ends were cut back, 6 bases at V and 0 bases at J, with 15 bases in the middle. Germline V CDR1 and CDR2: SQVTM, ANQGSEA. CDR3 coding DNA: TGCAGCGTCGACGGCAGGGATAACTCCTACAATGAGCAGTTCTTC. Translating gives CSVDGRDNSYNEQFF.

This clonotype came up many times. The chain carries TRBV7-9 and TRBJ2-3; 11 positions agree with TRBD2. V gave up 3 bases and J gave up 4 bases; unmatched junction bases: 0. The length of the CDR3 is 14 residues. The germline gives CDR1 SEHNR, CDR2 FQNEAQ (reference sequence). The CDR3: CASSFSGRADTQYF. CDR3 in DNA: TGTGCCAGCAGCTTTAGCGGGAGGGCAGATACGCAGTATTTT.

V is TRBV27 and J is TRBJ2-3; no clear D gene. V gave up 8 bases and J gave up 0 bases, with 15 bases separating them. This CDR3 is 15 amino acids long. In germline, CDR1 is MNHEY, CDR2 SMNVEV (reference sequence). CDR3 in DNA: TGTGCCAGCCGATCCCGCGGTTCTAGCACAGATACGCAGTATTTT. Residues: CASRSRGSSTDTQYF.

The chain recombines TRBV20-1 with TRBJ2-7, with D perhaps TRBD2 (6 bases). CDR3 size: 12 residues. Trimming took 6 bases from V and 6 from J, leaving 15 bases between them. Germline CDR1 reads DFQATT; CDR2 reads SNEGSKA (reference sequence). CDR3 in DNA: TGCAGTGCCCCAAGTAGCGGCGGCGAGCAGTACTTC. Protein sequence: CSAPSSGGEQYF.

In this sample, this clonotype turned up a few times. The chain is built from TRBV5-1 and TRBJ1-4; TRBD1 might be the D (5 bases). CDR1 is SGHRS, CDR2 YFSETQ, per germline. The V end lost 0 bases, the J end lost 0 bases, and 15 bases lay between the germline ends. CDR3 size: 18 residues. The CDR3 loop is CASSLVGYLGATNEKLFF. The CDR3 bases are TGCGCCAGCAGCTTGGTGGGCTACTTAGGGGCAACTAATGAAAAACTGTTTTTT.

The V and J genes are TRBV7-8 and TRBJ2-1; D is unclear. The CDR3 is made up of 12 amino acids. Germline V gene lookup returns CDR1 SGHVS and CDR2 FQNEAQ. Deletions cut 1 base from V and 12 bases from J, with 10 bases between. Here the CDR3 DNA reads TGTGCCAGCAGCTTAGTTATTAGTTGGCAGTTCTTC. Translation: CASSLVISWQFF.

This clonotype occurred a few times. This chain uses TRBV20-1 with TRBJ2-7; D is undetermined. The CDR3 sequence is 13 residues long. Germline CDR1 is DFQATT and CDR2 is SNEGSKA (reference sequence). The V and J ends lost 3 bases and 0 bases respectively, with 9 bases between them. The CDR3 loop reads CSARPVSSYEQYF. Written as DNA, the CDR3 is TGCAGTGCTAGGCCAGTTTCCTCCTACGAGCAGTACTTC.

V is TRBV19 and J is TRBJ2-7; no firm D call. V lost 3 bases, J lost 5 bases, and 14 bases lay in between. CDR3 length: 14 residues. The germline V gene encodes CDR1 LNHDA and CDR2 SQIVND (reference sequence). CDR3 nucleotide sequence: TGTGCCAGTAGTATGAAGGATATCGGAAACGAGCAGTACTTC. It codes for CASSMKDIGNEQYF.

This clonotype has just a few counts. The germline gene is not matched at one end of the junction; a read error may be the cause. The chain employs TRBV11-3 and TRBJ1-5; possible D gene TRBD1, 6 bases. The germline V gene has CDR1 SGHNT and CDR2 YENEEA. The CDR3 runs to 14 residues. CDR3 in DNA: TGTGCCAGCAGCCCTAGTAAGGGGGAGAAACCCCAGCACTTT. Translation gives CASSPSKGEKPQHF.

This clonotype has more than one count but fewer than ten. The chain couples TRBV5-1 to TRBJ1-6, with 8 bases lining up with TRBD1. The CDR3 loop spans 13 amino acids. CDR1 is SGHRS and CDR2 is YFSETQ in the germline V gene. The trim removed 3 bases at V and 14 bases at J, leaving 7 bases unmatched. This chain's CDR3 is CASSSEGQAALHF. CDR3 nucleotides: TGCGCCAGCAGCTCCGAGGGACAGGCGGCCCTCCACTTT.

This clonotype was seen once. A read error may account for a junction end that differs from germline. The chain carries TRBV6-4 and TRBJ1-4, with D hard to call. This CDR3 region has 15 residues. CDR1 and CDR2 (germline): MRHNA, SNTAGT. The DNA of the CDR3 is TGTGCCAGCAGTTACTCCCCCCGCTATAATGAAAAACTGTTTTTT. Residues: CASSYSPRYNEKLFF.